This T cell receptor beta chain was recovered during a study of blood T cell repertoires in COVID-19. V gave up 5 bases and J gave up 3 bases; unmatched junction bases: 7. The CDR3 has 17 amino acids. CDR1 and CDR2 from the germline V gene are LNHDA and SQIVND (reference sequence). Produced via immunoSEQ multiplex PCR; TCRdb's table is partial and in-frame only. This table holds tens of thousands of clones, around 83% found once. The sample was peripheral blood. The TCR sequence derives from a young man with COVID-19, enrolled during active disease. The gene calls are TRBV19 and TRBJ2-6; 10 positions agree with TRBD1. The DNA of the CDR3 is TGTGCCAGTAGTCTGACAGGGGGCGCGTATGGGGCCAACGTCCTGACTTTC. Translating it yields CASSLTGGAYGANVLTF.